These T cell receptor beta chains were read from a single sample in a study of T cells expressing NK-cell markers. Using the 5' RACE reads, TCRdb records one entry per CDR3 protein without DNA. Its table records roughly 180,000 distinct CDR3 sequences. The material sequenced was blood T cells: a sorted CD56 or NKG2C T cell subset, CD4+ or CD8+ T cells, or bulk PBMC T cells (not recorded which). Every receptor here comes from a woman between 18 and 70 years old in good health. CDR3s include the opening cysteine and the closing phenylalanine or tryptophan.

J gene	V gene	CDR3 protein
TRBJ1-6	TRBV12-3/TRBV12-4	CASRMGQANSPLHF
TRBJ2-3	TRBV20-1	CSAGTSGRVGGTDTQYF
TRBJ1-2	TRBV21-1	CANKDRAGNYGYTF
TRBJ2-5	TRBV27	CASSQRPGLAVQETQYF
TRBJ1-6	TRBV7-9	CASSLSGGSYNSPLHF
TRBJ1-2	TRBV21-1	CASSKPTGGEDGYTF
TRBJ2-1	TRBV20-1	CSARGIAGGGNEQFF
TRBJ1-2	TRBV5-1	CASSLPGGNYGYTF
TRBJ1-4	TRBV20-1	CSARDGGAGEKLFF
TRBJ2-5	TRBV2	CASRRLLGLAVEETQYF
TRBJ2-5	TRBV18	CASSPQGGHQETQYF
TRBJ1-2	TRBV5-1	CASSYYRAGGDGYTF
TRBJ2-1	TRBV11-3	CASSLGGSMNEQFF
TRBJ2-7	TRBV7-2	CASSSTGIWIEQYF
TRBJ2-1	TRBV15	CATSRERTDNNEQFF
TRBJ2-1	TRBV20-1	CSGRGGLAGPGTYNEQFF
TRBJ2-2	TRBV24-1	CATQGQGSSGELFF
TRBJ1-2	TRBV5-5	CASSWGQGSNYGYTF
TRBJ2-3	TRBV4-2	CASSQAHFGTSGSTDTQYF
TRBJ2-1	TRBV24-1	CATSDGGWSYNEQFF
TRBJ2-1	TRBV20-1	CSATREGGGHEQFF
TRBJ2-1	TRBV7-2	CASSLDAGGKNEQFF
TRBJ1-1	TRBV27	CASSKNRDSNTEAFF
TRBJ2-1	TRBV4-1	CASSQAGTRAAFF
TRBJ1-3	TRBV20-1	CSARDQGSSGNTIYF
TRBJ2-2	TRBV2	CASRDGATGELFF
TRBJ2-1	TRBV5-1	CASSPGSGGRYNEQFF
TRBJ2-7	TRBV3-1	CASSQGWYGKIYEQYF
TRBJ1-1	TRBV4-1	CASSQVLQGPTEAFF
TRBJ1-2	TRBV2	CASSLATSGYYGYTF
TRBJ2-4	TRBV11-1	CASSLGTKDPYF
TRBJ1-5	TRBV20-1	CSAPLGQPQHF
TRBJ2-2	TRBV11-2	CASSSYARRRDPTGELFF
TRBJ2-5	TRBV12-3/TRBV12-4	CASNLSGSRETQYF
TRBJ1-1	TRBV7-2	CASSSGSVWNTEAFF
TRBJ2-7	TRBV20-1	CSVVASGSLKQYF
TRBJ1-1	TRBV9	CASSVGQGGTEAFF
TRBJ2-1	TRBV14	CASSQGRTRYNEQFF
TRBJ2-1	TRBV11-2	CASSLDGTSNEQFF
TRBJ1-1	TRBV12-3/TRBV12-4	CASSLLWAEAFF
TRBJ1-5	TRBV6-2/TRBV6-3	CASSPSGQGNQPQHF
TRBJ2-7	TRBV2	CASRGTRTQYEQYF
TRBJ2-2	TRBV24-1	CATSDAKWDGTGVDGELFF
TRBJ1-2	TRBV5-1	CASSSSSVGQGTYGYTF
TRBJ1-4	TRBV12-3/TRBV12-4	CASGRKGQLEKLFF
TRBJ2-1	TRBV28	CASTVGLTSMGNEQFF
TRBJ2-3	TRBV5-1	CASGPGLADAGADTQYF
TRBJ2-3	TRBV12-3/TRBV12-4	CASSSPMAGVTDTQYF
TRBJ2-1	TRBV9	CASSNRDSDPISYNEQFF
TRBJ1-5	TRBV24-1	CATSDSGQGNQPQHF
TRBJ2-5	TRBV7-2	CASSLSRTTETQYF
TRBJ1-5	TRBV13	CASRKTDLSNQPQHF
TRBJ2-1	TRBV3-1	CASSQDLGGLYNEQFF
TRBJ2-7	TRBV6-5	CASSYSGTSGRAGEQYF
TRBJ1-2	TRBV5-1	CASSGTGNGYTF